This TCR beta chain was sequenced during a study of blood T cell repertoires in COVID-19. As for the study in general: PBMCs, B-cell-depleted T cells, or T cells were the source of the cDNA or gDNA that made up the material.

The CDR3 has 14 amino acids. V was clipped by 4 bases and J by 8 bases; unmatched bases: 8. The germline gives CDR1 SGDLS, CDR2 YYNGEE. How the authors handled the data: The assay estimated nucleated cells by amplifying reference gene primers. Using immunoSEQ multiplex PCR, the repertoire was profiled, and TCRdb retains in-frame clones only, with some absent. The V and J calls and clone size are taken from that table; D and trimming were inferred from the DNA. The table records 150,000 to 200,000 clones, about 88% of them present only once. The rearrangement uses TRBV9 and TRBJ2-1; 8 bases align to TRBD2. The TCR was taken from a man aged 55-75 years with acute or convalescent COVID-19. Sequencing was carried out using peripheral blood. The CDR3, as DNA: TGTGCCAGCAGCCCAGGACTAGCTGCCCATGAGCAGTTCTTC. Translating it yields CASSPGLAAHEQFF.